One and the same sample provided the 27 T cell receptor beta chains below, sequenced in a study of identical twins. TCRdb reprocessed the 5' RACE reads via MiXCR and lists one record per CDR3 protein. The sample contains about 220,000 distinct CDR3 sequences, over 8% of which appear only once. Sequenced input: memory (CD45RO+) T cells sorted from blood. These receptors were taken from a woman aged 18-29 years in good health.

V is TRBV20-1 and J is TRBJ2-1, with a weak D call TRBD2 (6 bases). The germline V and J ends were trimmed by 5 bases and 7 bases, with 9 bases remaining between them. The CDR3 loop spans 11 amino acids. Germline lookup yields CDR1 DFQATT and CDR2 SNEGSKA (reference sequence). CDR3 DNA sequence: TGCAGTGCTCCGAGCGGGAATGAGCAGTTCTTC. As protein: CSAPSGNEQFF.

At least ten counts were recorded for this clonotype. The chain employs TRBV2 and TRBJ2-2; D is perhaps TRBD2 (5 bases). This CDR3 has 14 residues. Deletions cut 4 bases from V and 6 bases from J, with 12 bases between. Germline assignment: CDR1 SNHLY and CDR2 FYNNEI. The CDR3 here is CASSARVSSGELFF. CDR3 nucleotide sequence: TGTGCCAGCAGTGCGAGGGTTAGTTCCGGGGAGCTGTTTTTT.

This clonotype was recorded at least ten times. The chain uses TRBV12-3 or TRBV12-4 and TRBJ2-5; 7 bases are a match to TRBD1. The CDR3 is 13 amino acids. With 6 bases clipped from V and 4 bases from J, the junction kept 5 bases outside the gene matches. CDR3 bases: TGTGCCAGCAGAATCGACAGGGTAGAGACCCAGTACTTC. Translation gives CASRIDRVETQYF.

This clonotype appeared many times. The chain couples TRBV12-3 or TRBV12-4 to TRBJ2-1; D not resolved. Trimming pared 4 bases from V and 8 bases from J, leaving 15 bases between. The CDR3 length is 14 residues. The CDR3: CASSSQRVADEQFF. Here the CDR3 DNA reads TGTGCCAGCAGTTCCCAAAGGGTTGCGGATGAGCAGTTCTTC.

This clonotype showed up many times. The rearrangement joins TRBV29-1 to TRBJ2-3, with 7 positions matching TRBD1. The germline V gene encodes CDR1 SQVTM and CDR2 ANQGSEA. CDR3 length: 15 residues. V was clipped by 6 bases and J by 3 bases; unmatched bases: 12. DNA for the CDR3: TGCAGCGTCGGTCCCCCTGCAGGGGGTACAGATACGCAGTATTTT. This encodes CSVGPPAGGTDTQYF.

This clonotype came up a few times. CDR3 sequence (DNA): TGTGCCACCAGCAAGACGAAAGCGGGGGGGCCCATCGGAGCAGATACGCAGTATTTT. Amino acid sequence: CATSKTKAGGPIGADTQYF. V gene TRBV15 combines with J gene TRBJ2-3; 10 bases are a match to TRBD2. CDR1 and CDR2 (germline): LNHNV, YYDKDF (reference sequence). The J segment lost 4 bases and the V segment lost 4 bases, leaving 17 bases of the junction unmatched. This CDR3 region has 19 residues.

V gene TRBV29-1 combines with J gene TRBJ2-7; D is unresolved. V shed 2 bases and J shed 1 base, with 3 bases lying between them. Germline-derived CDR1 and CDR2 are SQVTM and ANQGSEA. The CDR3 runs to 11 residues. As DNA, the CDR3 is TGCAGCGTTGAACGGTCCTACGAGCAGTACTTC. Its translation: CSVERSYEQYF.

Only a few counts were recorded for this clonotype. The J gene is TRBJ2-7, the V gene TRBV7-9; no clear D gene. This CDR3 region has 12 residues. The germline CDR1 and CDR2 sequences are SEHNR and FQNEAQ (reference sequence). V was pared by 6 bases and J by 2 bases, with 8 bases between. This chain's CDR3 is CASSKATYEQYF. In DNA, the CDR3 is TGTGCCAGCAGTAAAGCCACCTACGAGCAGTACTTC.

This clonotype was recorded many times. The gene calls are TRBV6-5 and TRBJ1-2, with TRBD1 matching 12 bases. CDR1 MNHEY and CDR2 SVGAGI come from the germline V gene. Trimming removed 4 bases from V and 8 bases from J; junction bases left unmatched: 8. The CDR3 is 15 amino acids. This chain's CDR3 is CASSFGTGGRGGYTF. The CDR3 bases are TGTGCCAGCAGTTTCGGGACAGGGGGCCGAGGGGGCTACACCTTC.

Ten or more counts support this clonotype. This chain joins TRBV20-1 and TRBJ2-2, with unresolved D. Between the trimmed V and J ends, which lost 0 bases and 6 bases, there was a span of 8 bases. The germline gives CDR1 DFQATT, CDR2 SNEGSKA (reference sequence). The CDR3 runs 13 residues. As DNA, the CDR3 is TGCAGTGCTAGAGAAAGGGTACCCGGGGAGCTGTTTTTT. Amino acids: CSARERVPGELFF.

This clonotype occurred many times. The CDR3 DNA follows: TGTGCCATCGGGCGAGCGGGAGAGGATGAGCAGTTCTTC. Protein product: CAIGRAGEDEQFF. The V and J genes are TRBV10-3 and TRBJ2-1, with 8 bases that match TRBD2. CDR3 size: 13 residues. J gave up 8 bases and V 8 bases, and 8 bases lay outside the gene matches. Germline CDR1 ENHRY, CDR2 SYGVKD.

The chain carries TRBV2 and TRBJ2-5, with 11 positions matching TRBD2. J gave up 2 bases and V 5 bases, and 4 bases lay outside the gene matches. Germline CDR1 reads SNHLY; CDR2 reads FYNNEI. The CDR3 is 15 residues long. The DNA for the CDR3 is TGTGCCAGCAGTACCGGGACTAGCGGACAAGAGACCCAGTACTTC. Translated: CASSTGTSGQETQYF.

The chain carries TRBV20-1 and TRBJ2-5; 9 bases align to TRBD1. Trimming took 5 bases from V and 2 from J; bases not matched to a gene: 3. The CDR3 runs to 13 residues. Germline V lookup: CDR1 DFQATT, CDR2 SNEGSKA (reference sequence). Here the CDR3 DNA reads TGCAGTGCTCGGGACAGGGAACAAGAGACCCAGTACTTC. It codes for CSARDREQETQYF.

The V gene is TRBV24-1, the J gene TRBJ2-7; a weak D match, TRBD1 (6 bases). The germline V gene encodes CDR1 KGHDR and CDR2 SFDVKD. The V and J ends lost 4 bases and 0 bases respectively, with 15 bases between them. The CDR3 has 16 residues. CDR3 region: CATSEPRDTGSYEQYF. The CDR3 coding sequence is TGTGCCACCAGTGAGCCCCGGGACACCGGCTCCTACGAGCAGTACTTC.

Regarding this clonotype: The germline gene is not matched at one end of the junction; a read error may be the cause. The V gene is TRBV6-1, the J gene TRBJ1-2; D is unclear. Germline CDR1 MNHNS, CDR2 SASEGT. CDR3 length: 12 amino acids. In DNA form, the CDR3 reads TGTGCCAGCAGTGAAGTGAGGGCCGCCGGCGCCTTC. Amino acid sequence: CASSEVRAAGAF.

The sample holds a few counts of this clonotype. The chain has TRBV6-1 and TRBJ2-1; the D is unclear. CDR1 is MNHNS and CDR2 is SASEGT in the germline V gene. V dropped 8 bases and J dropped 4 bases, with 3 bases sitting between them. This CDR3 is 10 amino acids long. This CDR3 reads CASEYNEQFF. The CDR3 DNA is TGTGCCAGCGAGTACAATGAGCAGTTCTTC.

This clonotype was picked up a small number of times. The chain recombines TRBV3-1 with TRBJ1-5; D remains unclear. Germline CDR1 LGHDT, CDR2 YNNKEL (reference sequence). CDR3 length equals 13 residues. Trimming shortened V by 1 base and J by 7 bases, and 8 bases separated the two germline ends. The CDR3 here is CASSQGSQQPQHF. In DNA, the CDR3 is TGTGCCAGCAGCCAAGGTTCGCAACAGCCCCAGCATTTT.

This clonotype was recorded a few times. This sequence joins TRBV12-3 or TRBV12-4 and TRBJ1-4; 9 bases are shared with TRBD1. The junction had 9 bases not matched to a gene; V was cut back by 6 bases and J by 7 bases. This CDR3 comprises 15 residues. The CDR3 loop is CASSKGQGRGEKLFF. In DNA, the CDR3 is TGTGCCAGCAGCAAAGGACAGGGGAGGGGTGAAAAACTGTTTTTT.

A few counts support this clonotype. V and J are TRBV18 and TRBJ1-6; D gene ambiguous. V was trimmed by 5 bases and J by 0 bases, leaving 14 bases between them. This CDR3 has 17 amino acids. From germline, CDR1 is KGHSH and CDR2 LQKENI. The CDR3 loop is CASSANTLSSYNSPLHF. CDR3 sequence (DNA): TGTGCCAGCTCAGCAAATACCTTGAGCTCCTATAATTCACCCCTCCACTTT.

V usage is TRBV27 and J usage is TRBJ2-1; 13 positions match TRBD2. The CDR3 covers 18 residues. Germline V gene sequence: CDR1 MNHEY, CDR2 SMNVEV (reference sequence). Trimming removed 4 bases from V and 4 bases from J; junction bases left unmatched: 10. The chain's CDR3 is CASSSYTPGLAGYNEQFF. The CDR3 nucleotides read TGTGCCAGCAGTTCATACACTCCGGGACTAGCGGGGTACAATGAGCAGTTCTTC.

This clonotype was recorded many times. The chain recombines TRBV5-6 with TRBJ2-3; 10 bases are a match to TRBD2. The CDR3 is made up of 15 amino acids. V lost 4 bases to trimming and J lost 2 bases; unmatched junction nucleotides: 4. In germline, CDR1 is SGHDT, CDR2 YYEEEE. The CDR3 nucleotides are TGTGCCAGCAGCCCTGGACTAGCGGACACAGATACGCAGTATTTT. The encoded protein is CASSPGLADTDTQYF.

The chain has TRBV7-2 and TRBJ1-2; D is unclear. V gave up 5 bases and J gave up 4 bases, with 14 bases separating them. Germline CDR1 SGHTA, CDR2 FQGNSA. The length of the CDR3 is 14 residues. The DNA of the CDR3 is TGTGCCAGCAGCCACTGGGGAGACACCTATGGCTACACCTTC. As protein: CASSHWGDTYGYTF. The variable domain in full, with the rest retrieved from reference TRBV7-2 and TRBJ1-2, is GAGVSQSPSNKVTEKGKDVELRCDPISGHTALYWYRQSLGQGLEFLIYFQGNSAPDKSGLPSDRFSAERTGGSVSTLTIQRTQQEDSAVYLCASSHWGDTYGYTFGSGTRLTVV.

The chain recombines TRBV20-1 with TRBJ2-2; D remains unclear. There are 12 residues in the CDR3. The germline CDR1 and CDR2 sequences are DFQATT and SNEGSKA (reference sequence). V was cut by 4 bases and J by 1 base, with 4 bases left in between. The CDR3 region has the DNA TGCAGTGCTAAAAGGAACACCGGGGAGCTGTTTTTT. It codes for CSAKRNTGELFF.

The V gene is TRBV30, the J gene TRBJ2-1; TRBD1 is a possible D gene (5 bases). Per the germline V gene, CDR1 is GTSNPN and CDR2 is SVGIG (reference sequence). This CDR3 spans 11 amino acids. V lost 5 bases to trimming and J lost 13 bases, with 15 bases between them. CDR3: CAWARWGTQFF. The DNA for the CDR3 is TGTGCCTGGGCACGATGGGGCACTCAGTTCTTC.

This clonotype was detected only a few times. This chain links TRBV10-1 with TRBJ2-7, with D perhaps TRBD1 (6 bases). V lost 6 bases, J lost 1 base, and 13 bases lay in between. Per the germline V gene, CDR1 is WNHNN and CDR2 is SYGVQD (reference sequence). The CDR3 covers 14 residues. The CDR3 DNA is TGCGCCAGCAGCTACAGGGAACGGTCCTACGAGCAGTACTTC. It yields the protein CASSYRERSYEQYF.

The chain links TRBV20-1 to TRBJ1-1, with D perhaps TRBD1 (6 bases). The germline V gene encodes CDR1 DFQATT and CDR2 SNEGSKA (reference sequence). This CDR3 contains 12 residues. The CDR3 nucleotides are TGCACCCCTGGGGGCCTGAACACTGAAGCTTTCTTT. It codes for CTPGGLNTEAFF.

This clonotype was seen at least ten times. This sequence joins TRBV11-2 and TRBJ2-3; possible D gene TRBD2, 6 bases. V shed 4 bases and J shed 6 bases, with 11 bases lying between them. The CDR3 has 13 amino acids. Germline V gives CDR1 SGHAT, CDR2 FQNNGV. This CDR3 reads CASSSGGRDTQYF. The CDR3 coding sequence is TGTGCCAGCAGCTCCGGAGGGAGGGATACGCAGTATTTT.